Presented here are 2 T cell receptor beta chains from one specimen sequenced in a study of shared clonotypes between healthy human individuals. Assay: immunoSEQ multiplex PCR; the TCRdb copy retains only in-frame clones and omits some. Among around 2.5 million clones listed, over 85% were seen once. Material: naive CD4+ T cells from PBMCs. Subset described: CD45RA+ positively selected. The receptors derive from a man between 18 and 35 years old in good health. Some clones in this sample may be carry-over from other donors' samples.

The chain employs TRBV30 and TRBJ2-5; 9 bases match TRBD1. After removal of 3 bases from V and 12 bases from J, the junction contained 5 bases not matched to a gene. The germline CDR1 and CDR2 sequences are GTSNPN and SVGIG (reference sequence). The CDR3 has 11 residues. The CDR3: CAWSATGGKYF. CDR3 sequence (DNA): TGTGCCTGGAGCGCCACAGGGGGCAAGTACTTC.

The DNA for the CDR3 is TGCGCCAGCAGCCCCGGGGGGGGCCAAAATCAGCCCCAGCATTTT. Translating it yields CASSPGGGQNQPQHF. The chain links TRBV5-1 to TRBJ1-5; D may be TRBD1 (6 bases). Per the germline V gene, CDR1 is SGHRS and CDR2 is YFSETQ. CDR3 length equals 15 residues. V was clipped by 4 bases and J by 4 bases, with 15 bases between them.